The T cell receptor (beta chain) described here comes from a study of cytomegalovirus exposure and HLA in healthy donors. Study-wide results and limits: The study designated fewer than 200 TCR beta chains cytomegalovirus-associated. Accounts indicate the classifier identified cytomegalovirus status with strong specificity and sensitivity.

Repertoires were generated with immunoSEQ multiplex PCR, while TCRdb's copy carries only in-frame clones and drops some. The table lists about 150,000 clones, 89% of them singletons. Turning to this clone: Its matching antigen is unknown.

Sample: PBMCs. This TCR was recovered from a woman under 30 in good health and CMV-seropositive.

CDR3 sequence (DNA): TGTGCCATCACCGCAGGGGGAACAATCGCTGGAAACACCATATATTTT. It specifies CAITAGGTIAGNTIYF. The chain employs TRBV10-3 and TRBJ1-3; 7 bases agree with TRBD1. Unmatched junction bases numbered 11, after V lost 7 bases and J lost 2 bases. CDR1 and CDR2 (germline): ENHRY, SYGVKD. The CDR3 has 16 amino acids.